This TCR beta chain was observed in a study of T-cell reconstitution after alpha-beta-depleted transplantation in children. Findings and limits, study-wide: Elevated TCRbeta diversity at day 60 was traced, in some patients, to surviving recipient T cells and thymic progenitors. The authors attributed T-cell counts and diversity one year after transplant mostly to newly produced T cells.

The CDR3 covers 14 residues. Germline V gene data show CDR1 as MGHRA and CDR2 as YSYEKL. V lost 2 bases to trimming and J lost 6 bases, with 10 bases between them. As concerns this clonotype: What it recognizes is unknown.

Construction of the TCRbeta library involved unique molecular identifiers. TCRdb re-called the PCR reads with MiXCR, one entry per CDR3 protein. Seen here are under 250,000 distinct CDR3 sequences, more than 20% observed once, and the top ten hold more than 4.5%. The source of this sequence is a female patient between 2 and 15 years old who had a stem cell transplant for congenital amegakaryocytic thrombocytopenia, so the T cells may come from the graft donor. The sample was PBMCs, mostly from graft donor cells, taken 360 days after TCRalphabeta/CD19-depleted stem cell transplant. The chain employs TRBV4-1 and TRBJ2-2, with D possibly being TRBD2 (5 bases). Here the CDR3 DNA reads TGCGCCAGCAGCCAAATTACTAGGTCCGGGGAGCTGTTTTTT. Translated: CASSQITRSGELFF.